Following are 17 T cell receptor beta chains from one sample sequenced in a study of cytomegalovirus exposure and HLA in healthy donors. 60 Vbeta and 13 Jbeta primers were used in PCR. Clones were sequenced by immunoSEQ multiplex PCR, and TCRdb holds only the in-frame ones, with some missing. The sample holds roughly 150,000 clones, roughly 80% seen once. The sample consisted of PBMCs. Receptors originate from a man between 25 and 39 years old in good health and CMV-seropositive.

The rearrangement uses TRBV9 and TRBJ2-7, with 13 positions matching TRBD2. The CDR3 loop spans 17 amino acids. Germline lookup yields CDR1 SGDLS and CDR2 YYNGEE. Losses at the gene ends were 3 bases for V and 0 bases for J; bases not matched to a gene: 6. CDR3 DNA: TGTGCCAGCAGCGCCGGACTAGCGGGGGCTGACTCCTACGAGCAGTACTTC. Translation gives CASSAGLAGADSYEQYF. The full variable domain, with the rest looked up from reference TRBV9 and TRBJ2-7, is DSGVTQTPKHLITATGQRVTLRCSPRSGDLSVYWYQQSLDQGLQFLIQYYNGEERAKGNILERFSAQQFPDLHSELNLSSLELGDSALYFCASSAGLAGADSYEQYFGPGTRLTVT.

V is TRBV12-5 and J is TRBJ2-7, with 10 bases matching TRBD1. The CDR3 is made up of 15 amino acids. Germline V gives CDR1 LGHNT, CDR2 FRNRAP. V lost 4 bases, J lost 3 bases, and 6 bases stayed unmatched. This CDR3 is CASGSGTGDFYEQYF. The DNA of the CDR3 is TGTGCTAGTGGTTCCGGGACAGGGGACTTCTACGAGCAGTACTTC.

CDR3 residues: CASSYSGQGFDEQYF. The CDR3 nucleotides are TGTGCCAGCAGTTACTCGGGACAGGGGTTCGACGAGCAGTACTTC. The chain uses TRBV6-6 and TRBJ2-7; 10 bases are a match to TRBD1. This CDR3 is 15 amino acids long. The V gene's germline CDR1 is MNHNY and CDR2 SVGAGI (reference sequence). Trimming cost V 0 bases and J 5 bases; bases outside gene matches: 4.

As to this clone: At one of its ends the junction is not consistent with the germline gene, which may arise from a read error. The chain employs TRBV9 and TRBJ2-7, with D possibly TRBD2 on 5 matching bases. This CDR3 comprises 15 residues. Per germline, CDR1 SGDLS and CDR2 YYNGEE. The CDR3 coding sequence is TGTGCCAGCAGCGTAGCCCAGGAGGATTCCTACAAGCAGTACTTC. Translating gives CASSVAQEDSYKQYF.

V usage is TRBV25-1 and J usage is TRBJ2-1; 7 positions match TRBD2. V lost 1 base, J lost 7 bases, and 13 bases stayed unmatched. Per the germline V gene, CDR1 is MGHDK and CDR2 is SYGVNS. CDR3 length equals 17 residues. The CDR3 sequence is CASSESTSAQGRNEQFF. The CDR3 DNA is TGTGCCAGCAGTGAATCCACTAGCGCCCAAGGGAGGAATGAGCAGTTCTTC.

The rearrangement uses TRBV4-1 and TRBJ1-5; tentatively, D is TRBD1 (6 bases). This CDR3 has 18 residues. V gave up 2 bases and J gave up 4 bases, with 21 bases separating them. Germline values: CDR1 MGHRA, CDR2 YSYEKL. Here the CDR3 reads CASSQPRAGGGRNQPQHF. The DNA of the CDR3 is TGCGCCAGCAGCCAACCCCGTGCTGGTGGGGGCCGTAATCAGCCCCAGCATTTT.

The chain has TRBV28 and TRBJ2-5; 7 bases agree with TRBD2. This CDR3 spans 18 amino acids. With V trimmed by 1 base and J by 0 bases, 11 bases remained unmatched. CDR1 MDHEN and CDR2 SYDVKM come from the germline V gene. The CDR3 protein is CASSLSLGLADHQETQYF. The CDR3 nucleotides are TGTGCCAGCAGTTTATCTCTGGGCCTAGCGGATCACCAAGAGACCCAGTACTTC.

V is TRBV19 and J is TRBJ1-4, with D tentatively TRBD1 (6 bases). Germline CDR1 LNHDA, CDR2 SQIVND (reference sequence). The CDR3 consists of 13 residues. Trimming cost V 6 bases and J 8 bases, with 13 bases left between them. The DNA for the CDR3 is TGTGCCAGTAGCTCGGCCCAGGGGGAAAAACTGTTTTTT. Protein: CASSSAQGEKLFF. Supplemented by reference TRBV19 and TRBJ1-4, the full variable domain reads DGGITQSPKYLFRKEGQNVTLSCEQNLNHDAMYWYRQDPGQGLRLIYYSQIVNDFQKGDIAEGYSVSREKKESFPLTVTSAQKNPTAFYLCASSSAQGEKLFFGSGTQLSVL.

This chain joins TRBV27 and TRBJ1-1; 7 bases align to TRBD1. Germline CDR1 and CDR2: MNHEY and SMNVEV (reference sequence). This CDR3 has 14 amino acids. V was pared by 5 bases and J by 6 bases, with 9 bases of the junction left unmatched. CDR3: CASSPTGSMAEAFF. The CDR3 DNA sequence: TGTGCCAGCAGTCCGACAGGGTCTATGGCTGAAGCTTTCTTT.

In this sample, this clone turned up a few times. CDR3 amino acids: CAWSRTGLNNSPLHF. As DNA, the CDR3 is TGTGCCTGGAGCAGAACAGGGTTGAATAATTCACCCCTCCACTTT. This chain connects TRBV30 to TRBJ1-6, with D possibly matching TRBD1 (6 bases). The CDR3 totals 15 residues. Trimming removed 3 bases from V and 5 bases from J, with 14 bases in between. Germline CDR1 and CDR2: GTSNPN and SVGIG (reference sequence).

This chain links TRBV5-4 with TRBJ2-1; 7 bases are a match to TRBD1. J was trimmed by 10 bases and V by 3 bases; bases with no gene match: 7. The CDR3 covers 13 residues. CDR1 is SGHNT and CDR2 is YYREEE in the germline V gene (reference sequence). CDR3 coding DNA: TGTGCCAGCAGCTCCAAACAGGGGCGCGAGCAGTTCTTC. Its translation: CASSSKQGREQFF.

The chain uses TRBV18 and TRBJ2-3; the D is unclear. The V gene lost 1 base and the J gene lost 2 bases, with 7 bases spanning the gap. The V gene's germline CDR1 is KGHSH and CDR2 LQKENI. CDR3 length: 14 amino acids. The CDR3 sequence: CASSPRQNTDTQYF. CDR3 DNA sequence: TGTGCCAGCTCACCACGGCAGAACACAGATACGCAGTATTTT.

The chain employs TRBV18 and TRBJ2-5, with D maybe TRBD2 (6 bases). CDR1 is KGHSH and CDR2 is LQKENI in the germline V gene. The CDR3 length is 15 residues. The ends were cut back, 2 bases at V and 2 bases at J, with 12 bases in the middle. In DNA, the CDR3 is TGTGCCAGCTCACCAGGGACGGGACTTCAAGAGACCCAGTACTTC. Its translation: CASSPGTGLQETQYF.

The chain uses TRBV5-1 and TRBJ2-7; TRBD2 aligns across 7 bases. The CDR3 sequence is 14 residues long. Germline-derived CDR1 and CDR2 are SGHRS and YFSETQ. V shed 0 bases and J 0 bases; nucleotides not matched to a gene: 0. The CDR3 loop is CASSLGGSSYEQYF. The CDR3 nucleotides are TGCGCCAGCAGCTTGGGCGGGAGCTCCTACGAGCAGTACTTC.

The chain links TRBV5-1 to TRBJ2-7; TRBD2 matches 7 bases. From germline, CDR1 is SGHRS and CDR2 YFSETQ. The CDR3 totals 15 residues. V dropped 4 bases and J dropped 7; count of bases not matched to a gene: 14. CDR3 protein: CASSPEMGRGGEQYF. The CDR3 DNA reads TGCGCCAGCAGCCCCGAGATGGGGAGGGGTGGTGAGCAGTACTTC.

The CDR3 is CASSSRANTEAFF. The DNA of the CDR3 is TGTGCCAGTAGTAGTCGAGCGAACACTGAAGCTTTCTTT. V and J are TRBV19 and TRBJ1-1; D is unclear. This CDR3 spans 13 amino acids. The V and J ends lost 4 bases and 1 base respectively, with 7 bases between them. Germline assignment: CDR1 LNHDA and CDR2 SQIVND (reference sequence).

The V call is TRBV25-1, the J call TRBJ1-4; D is unresolved. The CDR3 has 15 residues. V was cut by 3 bases and J by 7 bases, with 15 bases left in between. Germline CDR1 and CDR2: MGHDK and SYGVNS. This CDR3 reads CASSDLGAAVEKLFF. CDR3 coding DNA: TGTGCCAGCAGTGATTTAGGCGCGGCGGTTGAAAAACTGTTTTTT.